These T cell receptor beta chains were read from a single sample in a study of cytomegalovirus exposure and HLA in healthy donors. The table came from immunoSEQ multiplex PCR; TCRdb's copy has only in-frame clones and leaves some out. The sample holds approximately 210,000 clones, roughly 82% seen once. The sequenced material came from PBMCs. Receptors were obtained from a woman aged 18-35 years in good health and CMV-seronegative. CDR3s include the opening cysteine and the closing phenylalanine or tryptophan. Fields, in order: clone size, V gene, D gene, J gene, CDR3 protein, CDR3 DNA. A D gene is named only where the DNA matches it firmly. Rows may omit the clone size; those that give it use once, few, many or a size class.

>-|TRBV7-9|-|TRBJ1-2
CASSSLQRTSYGYTF
TGTGCCAGCAGCTCCCTCCAGAGGACAAGCTATGGCTACACCTTC
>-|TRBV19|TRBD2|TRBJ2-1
CASIGTSGPLNEQFF
TGTGCCAGTATTGGGACTAGCGGGCCGCTGAATGAGCAGTTCTTC
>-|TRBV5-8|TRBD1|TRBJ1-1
CASSFTGGRTEAFF
TGTGCCAGCAGCTTTACAGGGGGGAGAACTGAAGCTTTCTTT
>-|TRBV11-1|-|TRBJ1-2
CASSLSGEYGYTF
TGTGCCAGCAGCTTGTCAGGGGAGTACGGCTACACCTTC
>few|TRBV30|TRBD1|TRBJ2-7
CAWSPGQGRNEQYF
TGTGCCTGGAGTCCTGGACAGGGTAGGAACGAGCAGTACTTC
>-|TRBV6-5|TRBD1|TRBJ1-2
CASSGSGTGGYTF
TGTGCCAGCAGTGGGTCCGGGACAGGAGGCTACACCTTC
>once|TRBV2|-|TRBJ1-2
CASSVNSLYGYTF
TGTGCCAGCAGTGTCAACAGCCTCTATGGCTACACCTTC
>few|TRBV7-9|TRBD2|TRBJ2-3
CASLPWGGSTDTQYF
TGTGCCAGCCTTCCCTGGGGGGGGAGCACAGATACGCAGTATTTT
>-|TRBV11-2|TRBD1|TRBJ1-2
CASSLGQGAYGYTF
TGTGCCAGCAGCTTAGGGCAGGGGGCCTATGGCTACACCTTC
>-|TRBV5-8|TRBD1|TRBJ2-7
CASSAGQGDGWGEQYF
TGTGCCAGCAGCGCGGGACAGGGGGACGGTTGGGGCGAGCAGTACTTC
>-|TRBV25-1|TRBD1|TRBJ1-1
CASGTGGTEAFF
TGTGCCAGCGGTACAGGGGGCACTGAAGCTTTCTTT